This TCR beta chain was recovered during a study of shared clonotypes between healthy human individuals (dated by TCRdb to about 2020). Notes on the research overall: Two women and three men aged 18 to 49 years were included in the cohort. Blood TCR repertoires of several healthy adults were deeply sequenced to estimate repertoire size and the extent of clonotype sharing between individuals. Different laboratories and diverse techniques were used to prepare libraries and sequence TCR repertoires, to increase sequencing depth and limit assay-specific biases. Each donor's leukapheresis produced roughly between roughly 0.85 and 9 billion PBMCs. For each donor, three plates each were used for CD4 naive and CD4 memory, two plates were used for CD8 naive, and one plate was used for CD8 memory. Points the paper makes about the study in general: Because the study included a small number of donors, the genetic and exposure-history diversity represented was limited. Larger estimated clonotype richness was generally found for naive subsets than for memory subsets. Sampling was limited to blood, and TCR repertoires in tissue likely differ from TCR repertoires in blood. Pairwise subsampling indicated that sequencing depth was expected to affect the degree of clonotype sharing among donors. Compared with non-shared clonotypes, clonotypes shared by all four sorted-subset donors had higher generation probabilities. Sharing across several donors was observed for roughly 5% of naive CD4, around 3.5% of naive CD8, 2.3% of memory CD4, and over 0.3% of memory CD8 clonotypes. Even with the large sequencing depth, rarefaction of the sorted-subset datasets indicated that sequencing was incomplete.

Concerning this clone: The antigen this receptor binds is unknown. No quality values exist for individual bases; no much larger clone is one base distant.

The CDR3 runs 16 amino acids, cysteine and phenylalanine included. CDR3 DNA is the only sequence kept; it has 48 bases, read in frame from the first base. The germline V end is reduced by 2 bases and the J end by 4 bases; junction bases left unmatched: 8. CDR1 and CDR2 (KGHSH, LQKENI) derive from the germline V gene. TCR CDR3 regions were amplified from genomic DNA by multiplex PCR using the deep immunoSEQ assay. Extracted genomic DNA from each cell subset was distributed evenly across all wells of several immunoSEQ 96-well plates, and each plate was treated as a replicate. For sorted subsets, roughly 200 ng of genomic DNA, equivalent to roughly 33,000 T cell genomes, went into each replicate PCR. The purified libraries were quantified using a Qubit 3.0 fluorometer, sized with a Bioanalyzer 2100, and then quantified again using the KAPA Library Quantification kit. A separate single-read 150-cycle Illumina NextSeq 550 flow cell was used to sequence each immunoSEQ 96-well plate. The original pipeline was this. Because only junctional sequences without quality scores were contained in the immunoSEQ output, filtering matching that applied to full-length reads could not be performed. Sequences were annotated with PyIR, a Python wrapper for IgBLAST v1.9, using IMGT germline references to assign V/J genes and CDR3. Reads with weak V/J assignments (E-value above 1e-6), missing CDR3, stop codons, out-of-frame junctions, or ambiguous translated residues were removed. V3J clonotypes were defined by identical inferred V gene, J gene, and CDR3 amino acid sequence. Percentage overlap between repertoires was calculated by dividing the number of shared unique clonotypes by the size of the smaller repertoire. Three approaches were used to assess repertoire richness: RTK rarefaction, the Chao1 estimator, and Recon v2.1 estimates of unobserved clonotypes. For all TCRbeta clonotypes obtained by the gDNA method from several donors, generation probabilities were computed with OLGA. In TCRdb, the immuneACCESS table is reduced to in-frame sequences with V and J assigned. These tables do not hold every clone; where another copy was compared, an unresolved V gene accounts for under half, and the others remain unexplained. That table furnishes V, J and clone size, whereas the DNA furnished D and trimming. Within this sample are roughly 530,000 clones, with 90% to 97% of them counted one time only. The ten top clones hold approximately 0.06% of the sample.

The donors were healthy, HIV-negative adults who had no recently reported acute infections or vaccinations. Every donor was a Caucasian adult residing in Nashville, Tennessee, USA. CD4+ T cells were enriched by magnetic negative selection; naive cells were then positively selected on CD45RA, and the negative fraction formed the memory subset. Blood was obtained by leukapheresis, after which PBMCs were separated by Ficoll-Histopaque density gradient centrifugation and cryopreserved in liquid nitrogen vapor phase. Purity and quantity of every magnetically sorted T cell population were checked by analytical flow cytometry. Each sorted fraction had its genomic DNA isolated and then quantified by UV absorbance on a Nanodrop 2000c.

The sample was naive CD4+ T cells sorted from blood. This specimen's cell subset or site label, per the study, means: CD45RA+ positively selected. The receptor was isolated from a woman between 25 and 40 years old in good health. Recombination connected TRBV18 to TRBJ2-3; 8 central nucleotides agree with TRBD1. The DNA sequence reads TGTGCCAGCTCACCAATACGGACAGGGCATGCAGATACGCAGTATTTT. The encoded protein is CASSPIRTGHADTQYF.